These 18 T cell receptor beta chains came from one sample sequenced in a study of immune characterization of retroperitoneal liposarcoma. TCRdb fed the PCR reads into MiXCR, producing one record per CDR3 protein. The sample holds 2,500 to 4,000 distinct CDR3 sequences; about 52% are singletons and the top ten take approximately 50%. Sequences were obtained from tumor tissue. These receptors were collected from a male donor with retroperitoneal liposarcoma.

This clonotype showed up just a few times. This chain joins TRBV12-3 or TRBV12-4 and TRBJ2-4; no reliable D call. The length of the CDR3 is 13 residues. Trimming stripped 4 bases from V and 9 bases from J, with 13 bases between. CDR3 sequence: CASSSGSFSIQYF. CDR3 bases: TGTGCCAGCAGTTCTGGGTCCTTTAGCATTCAGTACTTC.

The chain has TRBV27 and TRBJ2-3; no definite D call. The CDR3 spans 14 residues. Trimming cost V 0 bases and J 5 bases, with 9 bases left between them. CDR1 is MNHEY and CDR2 is SMNVEV in the germline V gene (reference sequence). Here the CDR3 reads CASSLSNPGDTQYF. The CDR3 region has the DNA TGTGCCAGCAGTTTATCGAATCCAGGAGATACGCAGTATTTT.

Worth noting for this clonotype: The junction departs from germline at one end; a sequencing error may be responsible. This chain connects TRBV6-1 to TRBJ2-1; a weak D match, TRBD2 (6 bases). This CDR3 region has 13 residues. Germline values: CDR1 MNHNS, CDR2 SASEGT. The CDR3 DNA reads TGTGCCAGCAGTGAAGCCGCCCGTAGCGGAGAGTACTTC. This encodes CASSEAARSGEYF.

This clonotype was detected once. The rearrangement links TRBV12-5 to TRBJ2-7; D is undetermined. Trimming shortened V by 6 bases and J by 3 bases, and 12 bases separated the two germline ends. The CDR3 runs 13 residues. Germline CDR1 and CDR2: LGHNT and FRNRAP. The CDR3 region has the DNA TGTGCTAGTGGACTGACAAGCTACTACGAGCAGTACTTC. Translated, it gives CASGLTSYYEQYF.

This chain connects TRBV12-3 or TRBV12-4 to TRBJ2-5, with D possibly being TRBD1 (5 bases). V lost 3 bases to trimming and J lost 4 bases, with 15 bases between them. The CDR3 covers 15 residues. CDR3 nucleotides: TGTGCCAGCAGTTTGGACACCCCGCTAGTAGAGACCCAGTACTTC. Translation gives CASSLDTPLVETQYF.

The chain recombines TRBV11-3 with TRBJ1-1; D gene ambiguous. V lost 3 bases to trimming and J lost 5 bases, with 13 bases between them. The CDR3 is 14 residues long. Germline V gene data show CDR1 as SGHNT and CDR2 as YENEEA. As DNA, the CDR3 is TGTGCCAGCAGCTTTAGACAAGAGGGAACTGAAGCTTTCTTT. Translated: CASSFRQEGTEAFF.

The rearrangement joins TRBV6-1 to TRBJ2-1; possible D gene TRBD2, 6 bases. Trimming left V 10 bases short and J 5 bases short, with 15 bases between. CDR1 is MNHNS and CDR2 is SASEGT in the germline V gene. The length of the CDR3 is 13 residues. The CDR3 spells CATHRGSHNEQFF. CDR3 sequence (DNA): TGTGCCACCCACCGGGGGTCCCACAATGAGCAGTTCTTC.

This chain connects TRBV7-3 to TRBJ1-1; 8 bases are a match to TRBD1. Looked up from germline, CDR1 is SGHTA and CDR2 is FQGTGA. This CDR3 region has 14 residues. The J segment lost 3 bases and the V segment lost 7 bases, leaving 7 bases of the junction unmatched. This CDR3 is CASKPRQGYTEAFF. The CDR3 nucleotides are TGTGCCAGCAAGCCACGACAGGGGTACACTGAAGCTTTCTTT.

V is TRBV6-1 and J is TRBJ2-5; D remains unclear. Trimming pared 2 bases from V and 2 bases from J, leaving 6 bases between. The CDR3 sequence is 13 residues long. Germline V gives CDR1 MNHNS, CDR2 SASEGT. The CDR3 protein is CASSEYRQETQYF. The CDR3, as DNA: TGTGCCAGCAGTGAATACCGGCAAGAGACCCAGTACTTC.

This clonotype has just one count. V is TRBV7-2 and J is TRBJ2-1; 10 bases are shared with TRBD2. This CDR3 region has 15 residues. The trim removed 6 bases at V and 8 bases at J, leaving 10 bases unmatched. In germline, CDR1 is SGHTA, CDR2 FQGNSA. The DNA of the CDR3 is TGTGCCAGCAGTTCAACCGGGACTAGCGCCGATGAGCAGTTCTTC. Its translation: CASSSTGTSADEQFF.

This clonotype has a handful of counts. The chain carries TRBV6-6 and TRBJ2-1; possibly TRBD1 or TRBD2 for D (5 bases each). The J call is doubtful: the DNA matches TRBJ2-7 better. The CDR3 consists of 15 residues. Germline V lookup: CDR1 MNHNY, CDR2 SVGAGI (reference sequence). Here the CDR3 DNA reads TGTGCCAGCAGTTACGTCGGGGCCCTTCGCAATGAGCAGTACTTC. Translation: CASSYVGALRNEQYF.

The J gene is TRBJ2-1, the V gene TRBV4-3; 10 bases agree with TRBD2. V lost 3 bases, J lost 10 bases, and 3 bases stayed unmatched. This CDR3 is built from 13 residues. Germline V gives CDR1 LGHNA, CDR2 YSLEER. For the CDR3, the DNA is TGCGCCAGCAGCCACCTAGCGGGAGAGGAGCAGTTCTTC. Amino acids: CASSHLAGEEQFF.

This clonotype was observed a few times. This chain links TRBV6-1 with TRBJ2-3, with TRBD1 matching over 9 bases. Trimming took 1 base from V and 4 from J; bases not matched to a gene: 3. Germline values: CDR1 MNHNS, CDR2 SASEGT. This CDR3 has 15 residues. CDR3 residues: CASSEGGQGADTQYF. In DNA, the CDR3 is TGTGCCAGCAGTGAAGGGGGACAGGGTGCAGATACGCAGTATTTT.

This clonotype was seen more than once but under ten times. The chain is built from TRBV6-1 and TRBJ2-1; D is perhaps TRBD1 or TRBD2 (5 bases each). From germline, CDR1 is MNHNS and CDR2 SASEGT. Trimming left V 2 bases short and J 13 bases short, with 18 bases between. The CDR3 is made up of 14 amino acids. The CDR3 DNA sequence: TGTGCCAGCAGTGAATTGGGTAGAGGGGAGACCCAGTTCTTC. Translating gives CASSELGRGETQFF.

J is TRBJ2-4 and V is TRBV7-3; 11 nucleotides line up with TRBD2. The V gene's germline CDR1 is SGHTA and CDR2 FQGTGA. Trimming at V came to 6 bases and at J to 6 bases, leaving 7 bases not matched to a gene. The CDR3 consists of 15 residues. The CDR3 nucleotides are TGTGCCAGCAGTCTTGACGGGACTAGCGGAAACATTCAGTACTTC. Encoded protein: CASSLDGTSGNIQYF.

This clonotype was counted only a few times. The chain recombines TRBV7-2 with TRBJ1-5, with 10 bases fitting TRBD1. Germline loops: CDR1 SGHTA, CDR2 FQGNSA. The CDR3 totals 16 residues. Losses at the gene ends were 6 bases for V and 4 bases for J; bases not matched to a gene: 9. CDR3 protein: CASSSYPGQGNQPQHF. The CDR3 DNA is TGTGCCAGCAGTTCCTATCCGGGACAGGGGAATCAGCCCCAGCATTTT.

The genes are TRBV6-6 and TRBJ2-1, with 13 bases aligning to TRBD2. The CDR3 consists of 17 residues. Germline trimming cut 4 bases from V and 6 bases from J; bases unmatched to any gene: 9. Germline V lookup: CDR1 MNHNY, CDR2 SVGAGI (reference sequence). This CDR3 reads CASSSHRLAGGGNEQFF. Here the CDR3 DNA reads TGTGCCAGCAGTTCGCACCGACTAGCGGGAGGAGGCAATGAGCAGTTCTTC.

This chain uses TRBV6-1 with TRBJ2-2, with 8 bases matching TRBD2. V trimming: 4 bases; J trimming: 7 bases; junction bases outside the gene matches: 20. There are 19 residues in the CDR3. From germline, CDR1 is MNHNS and CDR2 SASEGT. Written as DNA, the CDR3 is TGTGCCAGCAGTGGTTTGCAGGGGCGACCGGGACTAGAGATCGGGGAGCTGTTTTTT. Amino acids: CASSGLQGRPGLEIGELFF.